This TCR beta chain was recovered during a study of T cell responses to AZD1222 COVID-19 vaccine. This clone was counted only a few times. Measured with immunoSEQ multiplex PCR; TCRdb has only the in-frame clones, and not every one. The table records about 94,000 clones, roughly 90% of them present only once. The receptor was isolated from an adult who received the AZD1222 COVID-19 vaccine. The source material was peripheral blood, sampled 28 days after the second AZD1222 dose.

CDR3 DNA sequence: TGTGCCAGCAGCCAAGCATTACGGGACGTCTATCGAGGCTACACCTTC. Amino acids: CASSQALRDVYRGYTF. The chain links TRBV4-2 to TRBJ1-2, with D possibly matching TRBD1 (5 bases). Per the germline V gene, CDR1 is LGHNA and CDR2 is YNFKEQ. Trimming took 1 base from V and 8 from J, leaving 20 bases between them. This CDR3 comprises 16 residues.